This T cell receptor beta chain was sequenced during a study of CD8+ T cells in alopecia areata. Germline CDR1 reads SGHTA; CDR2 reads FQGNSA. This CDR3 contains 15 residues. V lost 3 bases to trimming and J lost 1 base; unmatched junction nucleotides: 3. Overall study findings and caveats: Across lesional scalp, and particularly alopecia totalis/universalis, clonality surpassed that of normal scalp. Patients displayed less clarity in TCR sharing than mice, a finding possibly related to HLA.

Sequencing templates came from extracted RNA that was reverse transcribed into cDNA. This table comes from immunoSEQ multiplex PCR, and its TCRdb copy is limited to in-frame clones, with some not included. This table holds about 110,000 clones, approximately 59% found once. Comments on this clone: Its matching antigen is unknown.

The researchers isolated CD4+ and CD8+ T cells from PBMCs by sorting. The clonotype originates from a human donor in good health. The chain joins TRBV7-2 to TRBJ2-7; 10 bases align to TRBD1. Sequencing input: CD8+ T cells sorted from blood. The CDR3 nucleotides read TGTGCCAGCAGCTTCGGACAGGGGGGATCCTACGAGCAGTACTTC. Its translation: CASSFGQGGSYEQYF.